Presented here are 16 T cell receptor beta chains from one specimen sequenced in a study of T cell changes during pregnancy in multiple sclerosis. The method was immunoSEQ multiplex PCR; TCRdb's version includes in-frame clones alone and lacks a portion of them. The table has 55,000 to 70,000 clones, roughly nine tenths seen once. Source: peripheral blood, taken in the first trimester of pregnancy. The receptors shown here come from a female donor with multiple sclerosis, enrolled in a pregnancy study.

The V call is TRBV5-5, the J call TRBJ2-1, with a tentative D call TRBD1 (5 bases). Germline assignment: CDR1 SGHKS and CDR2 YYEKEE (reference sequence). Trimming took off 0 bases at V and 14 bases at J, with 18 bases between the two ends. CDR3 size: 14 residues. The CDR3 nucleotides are TGTGCCAGCAGCTTGGATGGCAGGGTCCGAGTGGAGTTCTTC. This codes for CASSLDGRVRVEFF.

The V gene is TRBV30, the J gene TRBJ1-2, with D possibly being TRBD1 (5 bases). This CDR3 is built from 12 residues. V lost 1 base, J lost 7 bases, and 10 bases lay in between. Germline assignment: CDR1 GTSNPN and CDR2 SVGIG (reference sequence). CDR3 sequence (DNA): TGTGCCTGGAGTGAGGCGGGGCCTGGCTACACCTTC. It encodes CAWSEAGPGYTF.

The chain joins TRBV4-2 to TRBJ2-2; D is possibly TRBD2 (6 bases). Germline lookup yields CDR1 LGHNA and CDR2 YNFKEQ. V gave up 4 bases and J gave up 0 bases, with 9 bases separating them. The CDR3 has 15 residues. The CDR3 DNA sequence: TGTGCCAGCAGCCGGGCGGGGACGAACACCGGGGAGCTGTTTTTT. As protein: CASSRAGTNTGELFF.

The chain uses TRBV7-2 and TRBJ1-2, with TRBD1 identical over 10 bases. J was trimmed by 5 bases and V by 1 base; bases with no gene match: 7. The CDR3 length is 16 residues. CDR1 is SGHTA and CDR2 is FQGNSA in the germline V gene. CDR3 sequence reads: CASSLVSGTGAYGYTF. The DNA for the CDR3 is TGTGCCAGCAGCTTAGTATCCGGGACAGGGGCTTATGGCTACACCTTC.

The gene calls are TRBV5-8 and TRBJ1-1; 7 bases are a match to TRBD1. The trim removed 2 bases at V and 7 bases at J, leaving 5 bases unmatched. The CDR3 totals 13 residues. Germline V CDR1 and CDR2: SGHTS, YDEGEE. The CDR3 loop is CASSFQTGVEAFF. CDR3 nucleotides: TGTGCCAGCAGCTTTCAAACAGGGGTTGAAGCTTTCTTT.

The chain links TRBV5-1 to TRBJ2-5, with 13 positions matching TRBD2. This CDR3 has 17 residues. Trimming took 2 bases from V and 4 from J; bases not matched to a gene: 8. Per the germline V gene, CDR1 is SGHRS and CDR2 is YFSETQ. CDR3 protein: CASSFPRLAGGLETQYF. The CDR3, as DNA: TGCGCCAGCAGCTTCCCAAGACTAGCGGGAGGATTAGAGACCCAGTACTTC.

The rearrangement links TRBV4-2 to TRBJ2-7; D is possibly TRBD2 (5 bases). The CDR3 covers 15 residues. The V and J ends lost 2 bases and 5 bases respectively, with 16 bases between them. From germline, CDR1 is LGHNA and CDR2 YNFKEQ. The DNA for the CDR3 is TGTGCCAGCAGCCAATCACTTCTCCTAGCTCACGAGCAGTACTTC. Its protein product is CASSQSLLLAHEQYF.

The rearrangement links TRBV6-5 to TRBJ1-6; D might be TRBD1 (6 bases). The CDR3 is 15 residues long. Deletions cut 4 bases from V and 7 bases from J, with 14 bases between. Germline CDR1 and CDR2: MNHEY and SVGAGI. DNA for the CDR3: TGTGCCAGCAGTTGGTCGACAGGTTCAAATTCACCCCTCCACTTT. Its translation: CASSWSTGSNSPLHF.

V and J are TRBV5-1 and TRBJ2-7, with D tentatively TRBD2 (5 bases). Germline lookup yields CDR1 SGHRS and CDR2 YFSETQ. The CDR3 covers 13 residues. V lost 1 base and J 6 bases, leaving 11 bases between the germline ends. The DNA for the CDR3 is TGCGCCAGCAGCTTGCAGGTTGAGGGCGAGCAGTACTTC. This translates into CASSLQVEGEQYF.

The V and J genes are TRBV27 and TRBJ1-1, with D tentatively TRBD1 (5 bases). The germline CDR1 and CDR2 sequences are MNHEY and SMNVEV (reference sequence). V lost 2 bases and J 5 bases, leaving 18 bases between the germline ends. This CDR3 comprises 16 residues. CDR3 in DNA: TGTGCCAGCAGTTTAATATTCAGGGTTGAACGGACTGAAGCTTTCTTT. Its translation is CASSLIFRVERTEAFF.

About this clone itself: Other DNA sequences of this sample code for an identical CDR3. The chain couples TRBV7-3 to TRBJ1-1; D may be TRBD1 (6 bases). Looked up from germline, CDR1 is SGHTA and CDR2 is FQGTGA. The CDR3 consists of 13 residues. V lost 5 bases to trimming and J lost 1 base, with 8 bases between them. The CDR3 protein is CASSRTENTEAFF. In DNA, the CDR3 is TGTGCCAGCAGCAGGACAGAGAACACTGAAGCTTTCTTT.

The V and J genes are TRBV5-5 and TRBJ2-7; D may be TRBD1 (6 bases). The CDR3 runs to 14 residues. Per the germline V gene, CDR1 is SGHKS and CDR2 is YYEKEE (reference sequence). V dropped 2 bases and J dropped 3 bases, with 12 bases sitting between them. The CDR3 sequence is CASSFGQSIYEQYF. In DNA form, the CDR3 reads TGTGCCAGCAGCTTCGGACAGTCGATCTACGAGCAGTACTTC.

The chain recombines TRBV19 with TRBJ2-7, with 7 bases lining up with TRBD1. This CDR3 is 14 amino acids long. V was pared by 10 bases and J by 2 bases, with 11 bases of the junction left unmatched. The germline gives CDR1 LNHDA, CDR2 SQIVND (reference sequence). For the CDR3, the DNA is TGTGCCACCAAGGGGACAGCGACTACCTACGAGCAGTACTTC. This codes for CATKGTATTYEQYF.

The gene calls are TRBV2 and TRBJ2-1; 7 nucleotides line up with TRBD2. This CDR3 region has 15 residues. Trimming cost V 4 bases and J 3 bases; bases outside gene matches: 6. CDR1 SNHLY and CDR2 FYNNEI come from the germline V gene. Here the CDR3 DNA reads TGTGCCAGCAGTGGAACGGGGGGTGTCTACAATGAGCAGTTCTTC. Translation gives CASSGTGGVYNEQFF.

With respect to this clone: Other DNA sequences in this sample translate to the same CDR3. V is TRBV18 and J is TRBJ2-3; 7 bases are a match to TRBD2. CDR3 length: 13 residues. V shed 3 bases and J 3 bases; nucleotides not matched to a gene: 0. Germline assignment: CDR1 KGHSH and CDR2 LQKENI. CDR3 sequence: CASSPGGTDTQYF. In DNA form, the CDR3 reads TGTGCCAGCTCACCCGGGGGGACAGATACGCAGTATTTT.

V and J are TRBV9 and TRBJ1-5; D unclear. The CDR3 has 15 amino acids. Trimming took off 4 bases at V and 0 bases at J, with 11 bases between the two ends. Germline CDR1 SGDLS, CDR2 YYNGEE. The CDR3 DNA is TGTGCCAGCAGCCCAGAGGGTAATAGCAATCAGCCCCAGCATTTT. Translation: CASSPEGNSNQPQHF.